This T cell receptor beta chain was observed in a study of blood T cell repertoires in COVID-19. As for the study in general: The study drew acute and convalescent COVID-19 samples from the United States, Italy and Spain. The cDNA or gDNA used as material had been derived from T cells, B-cell-depleted T cells, or PBMCs.

Original methodology: Reference gene primer amplification in the assay estimated nucleated cell counts. Clones were sequenced by immunoSEQ multiplex PCR, and TCRdb holds only the in-frame ones, with some missing. That table is the source of V, J and clone size, and D and trimming were worked out from the DNA. The table shows 60,000 or so clones, with 80% to 90% occurring only once. The CDR3 loop spans 14 amino acids. V shed 0 bases and J shed 1 base, with 7 bases lying between them. Germline loops: CDR1 SGHDT, CDR2 YYEEEE. This chain joins TRBV5-6 and TRBJ1-2; the D is unclear. Sample: peripheral blood. The source is a man in his sixties with acute or convalescent COVID-19. The CDR3 sequence is CASSLVTSNYGYTF. The CDR3, as DNA: TGTGCCAGCAGCTTGGTGACAAGTAACTATGGCTACACCTTC.